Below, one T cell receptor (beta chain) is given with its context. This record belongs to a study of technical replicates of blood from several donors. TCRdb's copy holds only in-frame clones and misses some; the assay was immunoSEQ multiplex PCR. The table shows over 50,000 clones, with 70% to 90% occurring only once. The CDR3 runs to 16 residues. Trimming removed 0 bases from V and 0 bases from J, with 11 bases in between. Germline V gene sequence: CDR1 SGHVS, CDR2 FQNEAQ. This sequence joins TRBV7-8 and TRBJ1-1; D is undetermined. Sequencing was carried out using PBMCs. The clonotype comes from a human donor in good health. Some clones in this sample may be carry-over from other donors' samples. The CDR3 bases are TGTGCCAGCAGCTTAGCCCCACAGATGTTGAACACTGAAGCTTTCTTT. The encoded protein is CASSLAPQMLNTEAFF.